Below, 25 T cell receptor beta chains from the same sample are listed, as sequenced in a study of cytomegalovirus exposure and HLA in healthy donors. Primers: 60 Vbeta forward and 13 Jbeta reverse. TCRdb's table, derived via immunoSEQ multiplex PCR, lists solely in-frame clones and lacks some. The table lists approximately 160,000 clones, over 70% of them singletons, with approximately 1.2% in the top ten. Sample: PBMCs. The receptors here all came from a man over 45 in good health and CMV-seropositive.

The rearrangement uses TRBV5-4 and TRBJ2-1; 10 bases align to TRBD2. Losses at the gene ends were 0 bases for V and 9 bases for J; bases not matched to a gene: 12. CDR3 length: 17 residues. The germline gives CDR1 SGHNT, CDR2 YYREEE (reference sequence). CDR3 DNA: TGTGCCAGCAGCTTGGGTGGAGCGGGGGGGCCAATCGCTGAGCAGTTCTTC. Translating gives CASSLGGAGGPIAEQFF. The full variable domain, with the rest looked up from reference TRBV5-4 and TRBJ2-1, is ETGVTQSPTHLIKTRGQQVTLRCSSQSGHNTVSWYQQALGQGPQFIFQYYREEENGRGNFPPRFSGLQFPNYSSELNVNALELDDSALYLCASSLGGAGGPIAEQFFGPGTRLTVL.

This clone has a single count. The gene calls are TRBV5-1 and TRBJ1-4; D is perhaps TRBD1 (5 bases). Trimming shortened V by 4 bases and J by 7 bases, and 14 bases separated the two germline ends. The CDR3 covers 14 residues. From germline, CDR1 is SGHRS and CDR2 YFSETQ. The CDR3 coding sequence is TGCGCCAGCAGCGGAGGGGCCGGAGGTGAAAAACTGTTTTTT. Its protein is CASSGGAGGEKLFF.

The chain uses TRBV7-2 and TRBJ1-6; a possible D gene is TRBD1 (6 bases). This CDR3 has 13 residues. Germline CDR1 SGHTA, CDR2 FQGNSA. V was pared by 6 bases and J by 7 bases, with 10 bases between. This CDR3 reads CASSKQGNSPLHF. CDR3 nucleotides: TGTGCCAGCAGTAAACAGGGAAATTCACCCCTCCACTTT.

This chain connects TRBV6-6 to TRBJ1-1; D remains ambiguous. V was clipped by 2 bases and J by 8 bases, with 15 bases between them. The germline V gene has CDR1 MNHNY and CDR2 SVGAGI (reference sequence). The CDR3 runs 14 residues. CDR3 sequence reads: CASSYVGLDAEAFF. The CDR3 DNA reads TGTGCCAGCAGTTACGTCGGACTGGACGCGGAAGCTTTCTTT.

The rearrangement uses TRBV7-2 and TRBJ2-7; TRBD1 matches at 9 bases. J was trimmed by 3 bases and V by 4 bases; bases with no gene match: 7. There are 15 residues in the CDR3. Germline-derived CDR1 and CDR2 are SGHTA and FQGNSA. The CDR3 bases are TGTGCCAGCAGCTACGGACAGGGGACCTTCTACGAGCAGTACTTC. Translating gives CASSYGQGTFYEQYF.

The chain joins TRBV28 to TRBJ1-2; TRBD1 matches at 11 bases. The CDR3 length is 17 residues. The trim removed 2 bases at V and 4 bases at J, leaving 9 bases unmatched. Germline assignment: CDR1 MDHEN and CDR2 SYDVKM. The CDR3 loop is CASSLPIGQGATYGYTF. CDR3 DNA sequence: TGTGCCAGCAGTTTACCCATCGGACAGGGGGCGACCTATGGCTACACCTTC.

Only a few counts were recorded for this clone. V usage is TRBV28 and J usage is TRBJ2-2; the D gene is possibly TRBD1 (6 bases). The V gene lost 8 bases and the J gene lost 6 bases, with 13 bases spanning the gap. The V gene's germline CDR1 is MDHEN and CDR2 SYDVKM. This CDR3 comprises 13 residues. For the CDR3, the DNA is TGTGCCAGCTTCACCAGGGGTGCCGGGGAGCTGTTTTTT. Translating it yields CASFTRGAGELFF.

This chain uses TRBV4-2 with TRBJ2-7, with 9 bases that match TRBD1. J was trimmed by 2 bases and V by 4 bases; bases with no gene match: 6. The CDR3 has 15 residues. Per germline, CDR1 LGHNA and CDR2 YNFKEQ. CDR3: CASSLGTGFTYEQYF. Here the CDR3 DNA reads TGTGCCAGCAGCCTAGGGACAGGGTTTACCTACGAGCAGTACTTC.

The chain links TRBV5-6 to TRBJ2-5, with D hard to call. The CDR3 covers 14 residues. V was pared by 3 bases and J by 2 bases, with 11 bases between. Looked up from germline, CDR1 is SGHDT and CDR2 is YYEEEE. The CDR3 sequence is CASSWAQVQETQYF. CDR3 DNA: TGTGCCAGCAGCTGGGCCCAGGTACAAGAGACCCAGTACTTC.

This clone was picked up a small number of times. The CDR3 loop is CASSIRRNTGELFF. CDR3 DNA: TGTGCCAGCAGTATCCGGAGGAACACCGGGGAGCTGTTTTTT. This chain joins TRBV6-5 and TRBJ2-2; D is undetermined. The V gene's germline CDR1 is MNHEY and CDR2 SVGAGI. This CDR3 has 14 amino acids. With 5 bases removed from V and 1 base from J, the gap between germline ends came to 8 bases.

V and J are TRBV6-5 and TRBJ2-1; TRBD2 is a possible D gene (6 bases). The CDR3 has 15 amino acids. Germline CDR1 and CDR2: MNHEY and SVGAGI. The ends were cut back, 6 bases at V and 2 bases at J, with 14 bases in the middle. This chain's CDR3 is CASRLALRAYNEQFF. The CDR3 DNA is TGTGCCAGCAGGCTAGCGCTCCGGGCCTACAATGAGCAGTTCTTC.

The V call is TRBV20-1, the J call TRBJ1-1; D is undetermined. The germline V and J ends were trimmed by 7 bases and 5 bases, with 11 bases remaining between them. Germline values: CDR1 DFQATT, CDR2 SNEGSKA (reference sequence). The CDR3 sequence is 11 residues long. DNA for the CDR3: TGCAGTGTCCCATCCAGGACTGAAGCTTTCTTT. The encoded protein is CSVPSRTEAFF.

The chain carries TRBV4-1 and TRBJ2-7; D not certain. V was trimmed by 0 bases and J by 0 bases, leaving 12 bases between them. Germline V gives CDR1 MGHRA, CDR2 YSYEKL. The CDR3 has 16 residues. The CDR3 bases are TGCGCCAGCAGCCAAGATTCGGGTTCGAGCTCCTACGAGCAGTACTTC. Translating gives CASSQDSGSSSYEQYF.

The chain combines TRBV28 with TRBJ1-1; D is perhaps TRBD1 (6 bases). V was cut by 6 bases and J by 4 bases, with 15 bases left in between. Germline values: CDR1 MDHEN, CDR2 SYDVKM. This CDR3 contains 14 residues. The CDR3 loop is CASRPGQSSTEAFF. The CDR3 DNA is TGTGCCAGCAGGCCCGGACAGTCGAGCACTGAAGCTTTCTTT.

As concerns this clone: This sample also contains other DNA sequences that code for the same CDR3. V gene TRBV7-8 combines with J gene TRBJ1-4, with D unresolved. V gave up 1 base and J gave up 5 bases, with 8 bases separating them. The length of the CDR3 is 14 residues. Germline values: CDR1 SGHVS, CDR2 FQNEAQ. CDR3 residues: CASSLGRENEKLFF. CDR3 sequence (DNA): TGTGCCAGCAGCTTAGGCCGAGAGAATGAAAAACTGTTTTTT.

This rearrangement joins TRBV2 to TRBJ2-5; 7 nucleotides match TRBD2. CDR3 length: 15 amino acids. J gave up 1 base and V 7 bases, and 9 bases lay outside the gene matches. Germline CDR1 is SNHLY and CDR2 is FYNNEI. CDR3 region: CASTVQRGSQETQYF. CDR3 nucleotides: TGTGCCAGCACGGTTCAGCGGGGCAGCCAAGAGACCCAGTACTTC.

This clone was observed a single time. The chain recombines TRBV2 with TRBJ1-6; D possibly corresponds to TRBD1 (5 bases). Germline V gene sequence: CDR1 SNHLY, CDR2 FYNNEI. V shed 5 bases and J shed 9 bases, with 17 bases lying between them. The CDR3 is 15 residues long. The CDR3: CASSSGFFQVSPLHF. The CDR3 coding sequence is TGTGCCAGCAGTTCAGGGTTCTTCCAGGTTTCACCCCTCCACTTT.

This clone was counted a single time. The chain recombines TRBV5-6 with TRBJ1-1; unclear D gene. The CDR3 has 14 amino acids. CDR1 is SGHDT and CDR2 is YYEEEE in the germline V gene. Trimming pared 1 base from V and 1 base from J, leaving 8 bases between. The CDR3 DNA is TGTGCCAGCAGCTTGTACAGATCGAACACTGAAGCTTTCTTT. This gives the protein CASSLYRSNTEAFF.

V is TRBV28 and J is TRBJ1-5; 10 bases match TRBD1. The germline V gene has CDR1 MDHEN and CDR2 SYDVKM. Trimming at V came to 10 bases and at J to 9 bases, leaving 15 bases not matched to a gene. This CDR3 region has 15 residues. CDR3 nucleotide sequence: TGTGCCACGATTCGACAGGGGGCCCGCGAGGGGCCCCAGCATTTT. Protein sequence: CATIRQGAREGPQHF.

The genes are TRBV19 and TRBJ1-1; D is undetermined. V dropped 7 bases and J dropped 0 bases, with 12 bases sitting between them. From germline, CDR1 is LNHDA and CDR2 SQIVND (reference sequence). This CDR3 contains 14 residues. This CDR3 is CASTLPGMNTEAFF. The CDR3 DNA is TGTGCCAGTACTCTACCCGGGATGAACACTGAAGCTTTCTTT.

Only a few counts were recorded for this clone. V and J are TRBV27 and TRBJ2-7; D remains unclear. The CDR3 spans 14 residues. The germline CDR1 and CDR2 sequences are MNHEY and SMNVEV (reference sequence). With 6 bases removed from V and 6 bases from J, the gap between germline ends came to 18 bases. The chain's CDR3 is CASRVALSTGEQYF. The CDR3 DNA sequence: TGTGCCAGCAGGGTAGCTCTCAGTACGGGCGAGCAGTACTTC.

This clone occurred a few times. V and J are TRBV18 and TRBJ2-4; possible D gene TRBD1, 5 bases. This CDR3 is built from 13 residues. Germline V gives CDR1 KGHSH, CDR2 LQKENI. The V end lost 6 bases, the J end lost 8 bases, and 14 bases lay between the germline ends. The CDR3 DNA reads as TGTGCCAGCTCTCCTGGGGCGGAATACATTCAGTACTTC. Its translation is CASSPGAEYIQYF.

The CDR3 coding sequence is TGTGCCAGCAGCCTAGACAGGCGTCAGGGCTATGGCTACACCTTC. Encoded protein: CASSLDRRQGYGYTF. The chain couples TRBV7-2 to TRBJ1-2; D perhaps matches TRBD1 (6 bases). In germline, CDR1 is SGHTA, CDR2 FQGNSA. The CDR3 has 15 residues. Deletions cut 5 bases from V and 4 bases from J, with 17 bases between.

The rearrangement uses TRBV19 and TRBJ2-1; TRBD2 aligns across 9 bases. The CDR3 contains 15 residues. Trimming at V came to 3 bases and at J to 6 bases, leaving 6 bases not matched to a gene. Germline V gene data show CDR1 as LNHDA and CDR2 as SQIVND (reference sequence). CDR3 nucleotide sequence: TGTGCCAGTAGTATTGGCGGGAGGGCCCTCAATGAGCAGTTCTTC. Its protein product is CASSIGGRALNEQFF.

CDR3 DNA: TGTGCCAGCAGCCACACAGGAATTGAAGCTTTCTTT. This gives the protein CASSHTGIEAFF. The gene calls are TRBV7-9 and TRBJ1-1, with D possibly TRBD1 on 5 matching bases. Trimming removed 5 bases from V and 7 bases from J, with 11 bases in between. CDR3 length: 12 amino acids. Germline lookup yields CDR1 SEHNR and CDR2 FQNEAQ (reference sequence).